These 12 T cell receptor beta chains share one sample of origin, sequenced in a study of post-analysis software for immune sequencing data. Built from TCR beta cDNA, the libraries had unique molecular identifiers in them. TCRdb re-called the PCR reads with MiXCR, one entry per CDR3 protein. Counted here are roughly 580,000 distinct CDR3 sequences, about 40% occurring once; the ten biggest clones make up more than 1.5%. Study findings and constraints: There were roughly 5 TRBV segments more frequent in patients than controls, and TRBV5-6, TRBV5-1 and TRBV20-1 were among them.

For these TCRs, the target antigens are not known. Input material: blood. The receptors stem from a girl between 5 and 17 years old with multiple sclerosis.

This clonotype was detected a few times. The genes are TRBV5-1 and TRBJ2-6, with unresolved D. This CDR3 has 17 amino acids. V was shortened by 4 bases and J by 0 bases, with 14 bases between the two germline ends. Germline CDR1 is SGHRS and CDR2 is YFSETQ. The CDR3 DNA follows: TGCGCCAGCAGCCAAAAGCCTACGGTCTCTGGGGCCAACGTCCTGACTTTC. This encodes CASSQKPTVSGANVLTF.

This clonotype was counted a few times. This chain joins TRBV7-2 and TRBJ2-7; the D gene is possibly TRBD1 (6 bases). V lost 2 bases to trimming and J lost 6 bases, with 11 bases between them. The CDR3 runs 13 residues. Germline CDR1 SGHTA, CDR2 FQGNSA. CDR3 in amino acids: CASSLKSGVEQYF. The CDR3 DNA sequence: TGTGCCAGCAGCTTAAAATCAGGGGTCGAGCAGTACTTC.

The V call is TRBV12-3 or TRBV12-4, the J call TRBJ2-1; D is uncertain. This CDR3 comprises 11 residues. V was cut by 4 bases and J by 15 bases, with 13 bases left in between. Written as DNA, the CDR3 is TGTGCCAGCAGTTCCAGCGAGAGAAGGTTCTTC. It yields the protein CASSSSERRFF.

The genes are TRBV10-3 and TRBJ2-5, with 8 bases aligning to TRBD1. The CDR3 runs to 13 residues. Trimming took 6 bases from V and 5 from J; bases not matched to a gene: 5. Germline lookup yields CDR1 ENHRY and CDR2 SYGVKD. CDR3 bases: TGTGCCATCAGACACAGGGACAGGGAGACCCAGTACTTC. Translated: CAIRHRDRETQYF.

The chain is built from TRBV5-5 and TRBJ1-2, with D maybe TRBD1 (6 bases). The CDR3 is made up of 15 amino acids. In germline, CDR1 is SGHKS, CDR2 YYEKEE (reference sequence). V lost 1 base and J lost 8, with 18 bases in between. The CDR3 protein is CASSLRPQGHAGYTF. DNA of the CDR3: TGTGCCAGCAGCTTGCGGCCACAGGGACATGCCGGCTACACCTTC.

The J gene is TRBJ2-1, the V gene TRBV12-3 or TRBV12-4, with 9 bases that match TRBD2. Germline trimming cut 6 bases from V and 1 base from J; bases unmatched to any gene: 7. This CDR3 contains 16 residues. CDR3 loop: CASRKRAGGSYNEQFF. As DNA, the CDR3 is TGTGCCAGCAGAAAGAGAGCGGGGGGTTCCTACAATGAGCAGTTCTTC.

This clonotype showed up just a few times. The chain uses TRBV13 and TRBJ1-1; D ambiguous. The CDR3 has 12 amino acids. Trimming pared 1 base from V and 3 bases from J, leaving 3 bases between. Germline V gene lookup returns CDR1 PRHDT and CDR2 FYEKMQ (reference sequence). This chain's CDR3 is CASSLADTEAFF. DNA of the CDR3: TGTGCCAGCAGCTTAGCAGACACTGAAGCTTTCTTT.

The chain combines TRBV7-9 with TRBJ2-7; D possibly corresponds to TRBD2 (5 bases). The V gene lost 5 bases and the J gene lost 0 bases, with 11 bases spanning the gap. This CDR3 is 14 amino acids long. Germline assignment: CDR1 SEHNR and CDR2 FQNEAQ (reference sequence). CDR3 nucleotide sequence: TGTGCCAGCAGCCAGCCGGGGATCTCCTACGAGCAGTACTTC. Translation gives CASSQPGISYEQYF.

The rearrangement links TRBV6-1 to TRBJ2-3; D is perhaps TRBD1 (6 bases). CDR1 is MNHNS and CDR2 is SASEGT in the germline V gene. Trimming left V 6 bases short and J 4 bases short, with 14 bases between. The CDR3 runs 14 residues. CDR3 nucleotide sequence: TGTGCCAGCAGAGGGGTTACAGGGTCAGATACGCAGTATTTT. It yields the protein CASRGVTGSDTQYF.

This clonotype has a handful of counts. The V gene is TRBV29-1, the J gene TRBJ1-2; unclear D gene. This CDR3 contains 12 residues. Germline V gene sequence: CDR1 SQVTM, CDR2 ANQGSEA. Trimming cost V 0 bases and J 2 bases, with 4 bases left between them. This CDR3 reads CSVEDGNYGYTF. Written as DNA, the CDR3 is TGCAGCGTTGAAGACGGGAACTATGGCTACACCTTC.

The chain has TRBV12-3 or TRBV12-4 and TRBJ1-2; D not certain. With 5 bases removed from V and 6 bases from J, the gap between germline ends came to 13 bases. The CDR3 length is 13 residues. The CDR3 loop reads CASSPRPTDGYTF. The CDR3 DNA sequence: TGTGCCAGCAGTCCGCGACCCACAGATGGCTACACCTTC.

The V and J genes are TRBV29-1 and TRBJ2-1; 8 bases map to TRBD2. This CDR3 comprises 14 residues. V was pared by 4 bases and J by 7 bases, with 9 bases of the junction left unmatched. The germline CDR1 and CDR2 sequences are SQVTM and ANQGSEA. The CDR3 DNA is TGCAGCGTTGCGGCCCGGTTAGCGGGAAATGAGCAGTTCTTC. This sequence encodes CSVAARLAGNEQFF.